This T cell receptor beta chain was sequenced during a study of cytomegalovirus exposure and HLA in healthy donors. Study-wide points: Accounts indicate the classifier identified cytomegalovirus status with strong specificity and sensitivity. In a later analysis, CMV-associated beta chains were mostly HLA-associated, it appeared. Follow-up analysis later connected one missense variant in DCLRE1C with trimming of TCR beta V- and J-genes. Judged likely to be a sequencing artifact was a cluster of highly shared sequence variants.

Use of 60 Vbeta and 13 Jbeta primers characterized the PCR. Assay used: immunoSEQ multiplex PCR; TCRdb lists only in-frame clones, some missing. The sample lists hundreds of thousands of clones; roughly 83% were seen once. Worth noting for this clone: The antigen is unknown.

Trimming took 2 bases from V and 3 from J, leaving 8 bases between them. CDR3 length equals 13 residues. Germline CDR1 and CDR2: MNHEY and SMNVEV (reference sequence). The receptor comes from a boy under 10 years old in good health and CMV-seronegative. V gene TRBV27 combines with J gene TRBJ2-7; perhaps TRBD2 as D (6 bases). Sequencing input: PBMCs. DNA of the CDR3: TGTGCCAGCAGTTTAGGGGGAGGCTACGAGCAGTACTTC. This encodes CASSLGGGYEQYF.